This passage covers 27 T cell receptor beta chains from one sample sequenced in a study of shared clonotypes between healthy human individuals. Profiling relied on immunoSEQ multiplex PCR, and the TCRdb table lists in-frame clones only, not all of them. The data hold about 380,000 clones, with 90% to 97% observed a single time. The sample comprised memory CD8+ T cells sorted from blood. Subset defined: CD45RO+ cells pooled with CCR7-negative TemRA cells. These receptors originate from a man between 25 and 39 years old in good health.

The chain links TRBV28 to TRBJ2-7, with 9 bases fitting TRBD2. The trim removed 4 bases at V and 2 bases at J, leaving 3 bases unmatched. The CDR3 has 14 amino acids. The germline CDR1 and CDR2 sequences are MDHEN and SYDVKM. The CDR3, as DNA: TGTGCCAGCAGTTCGGGACTAGCCACCTACGAGCAGTACTTC. Its protein is CASSSGLATYEQYF.

V usage is TRBV7-2 and J usage is TRBJ1-1; possible D gene TRBD1, 5 bases. V gave up 0 bases and J gave up 1 base, with 15 bases separating them. Germline V gene lookup returns CDR1 SGHTA and CDR2 FQGNSA. The CDR3 totals 17 residues. Here the CDR3 reads CASSLAGRVIRNTEAFF. DNA for the CDR3: TGTGCCAGCAGCTTAGCTGGCAGGGTAATTAGGAACACTGAAGCTTTCTTT.

The genes are TRBV10-3 and TRBJ1-2; D perhaps matches TRBD1 (5 bases). The CDR3 spans 13 residues. The V gene's germline CDR1 is ENHRY and CDR2 SYGVKD. V was shortened by 6 bases and J by 5 bases, with 13 bases between the two germline ends. The CDR3 DNA follows: TGTGCCATCAGAACGAAAGACAGATATGGCTACACCTTC. Translation gives CAIRTKDRYGYTF.

V gene TRBV18 combines with J gene TRBJ2-1; TRBD2 matches at 9 bases. V was pared by 1 base and J by 12 bases, with 4 bases of the junction left unmatched. Germline CDR1 KGHSH, CDR2 LQKENI. This CDR3 comprises 13 residues. CDR3 sequence: CASSPLAGVGQFF. The CDR3 DNA sequence: TGTGCCAGCTCACCACTAGCGGGAGTGGGGCAGTTCTTC.

This clone was detected only once. J is TRBJ1-1 and V is TRBV29-1, with D maybe TRBD1 (5 bases). The V gene's germline CDR1 is SQVTM and CDR2 ANQGSEA. The V gene lost 6 bases and the J gene lost 7 bases, with 12 bases spanning the gap. This CDR3 has 11 amino acids. The CDR3 region has the DNA TGCAGCGTCCGCGGGGGGGGTGAAGCTTTCTTT. Protein sequence: CSVRGGGEAFF.

The table lists this clone with a count of one. The chain carries TRBV7-8 and TRBJ2-3, with 11 bases aligning to TRBD2. Germline CDR1 SGHVS, CDR2 FQNEAQ. CDR3 length: 15 amino acids. V was pared by 1 base and J by 5 bases, with 2 bases of the junction left unmatched. The CDR3 DNA follows: TGTGCCAGCAGCTTAGAAGGGACTAGCGGAGATACGCAGTATTTT. Translated: CASSLEGTSGDTQYF.

This chain connects TRBV2 to TRBJ2-7; D gene ambiguous. Germline V gene data show CDR1 as SNHLY and CDR2 as FYNNEI. The CDR3 consists of 12 residues. V gave up 3 bases and J gave up 3 bases, with 6 bases separating them. Written as DNA, the CDR3 is TGTGCCAGCAGTGAGTCCGGCTACGAGCAGTACTTC. It is translated as CASSESGYEQYF.

The count of this clone is one. This chain uses TRBV6-1 with TRBJ1-2; 7 bases match TRBD1. This CDR3 region has 13 residues. CDR1 is MNHNS, CDR2 SASEGT, per germline. The V gene end was trimmed by 6 bases and the J gene end by 5 bases; junction bases not matched to a gene: 6. CDR3 bases: TGTGCCAGCAGCGATCGGGGACAGTATGGCTACACCTTC. Residues: CASSDRGQYGYTF.

This clone was picked up one time. The CDR3 DNA reads TGTGCCAGCAAAAGGACAGGGATAGAGACCCAGTACTTC. The encoded protein is CASKRTGIETQYF. V and J are TRBV6-1 and TRBJ2-5; 8 nucleotides align to TRBD1. This CDR3 comprises 13 residues. Germline V gene data show CDR1 as MNHNS and CDR2 as SASEGT. J was trimmed by 4 bases and V by 7 bases; bases with no gene match: 5.

This clone appeared once. V is TRBV4-1 and J is TRBJ2-7; the match to TRBD1 covers 9 bases. This CDR3 contains 15 residues. The germline V gene has CDR1 MGHRA and CDR2 YSYEKL. The V gene end was trimmed by 1 base and the J gene end by 2 bases; junction bases not matched to a gene: 3. The CDR3 protein is CASSQARDRAYEQYF. The DNA of the CDR3 is TGCGCCAGCAGCCAAGCCCGGGACAGGGCCTACGAGCAGTACTTC.

The chain has TRBV6-1 and TRBJ1-5, with D unresolved. Germline lookup yields CDR1 MNHNS and CDR2 SASEGT. This CDR3 is built from 13 residues. Trimming removed 2 bases from V and 8 bases from J, with 10 bases in between. This CDR3 reads CASSEPLLEPQHF. CDR3 DNA sequence: TGTGCCAGCAGTGAACCCCTTTTGGAGCCCCAGCATTTT.

This chain connects TRBV29-1 to TRBJ2-1; 9 nucleotides agree with TRBD2. J was trimmed by 7 bases and V by 6 bases; bases with no gene match: 13. The germline V gene encodes CDR1 SQVTM and CDR2 ANQGSEA. The CDR3 is 15 residues long. CDR3 sequence: CSVNPRAGGVNEQFF. DNA for the CDR3: TGCAGCGTGAATCCCCGTGCGGGAGGGGTTAATGAGCAGTTCTTC.

The chain has TRBV12-1 and TRBJ2-1; the tabulated D call, TRBD2, remains unverified against the DNA. TRBV12-1 is designated a pseudogene. The CDR3 runs 17 residues. The CDR3 here is CASSSAPSASSYNEQFF. The CDR3, as DNA: TGTGCCAGCAGCTCCGCTCCTAGCGCCAGCTCCTACAATGAGCAGTTCTTC.

This chain joins TRBV7-6 and TRBJ1-1; D perhaps matches TRBD1 (6 bases). Germline V gene sequence: CDR1 SGHVS, CDR2 FNYEAQ. The ends were cut back, 3 bases at V and 1 base at J, with 18 bases in the middle. CDR3 length: 17 amino acids. CDR3 in DNA: TGTGCCAGCAGCTTGAGGGGCCGCCCGGGGGCGAACACTGAAGCTTTCTTT. It is translated as CASSLRGRPGANTEAFF.

V and J are TRBV6-9 and TRBJ1-5; 10 bases map to TRBD1. The CDR3 consists of 15 residues. From germline, CDR1 is MNHGY and CDR2 SVAAGI. V lost 5 bases to trimming and J lost 3 bases; unmatched junction nucleotides: 4. Here the CDR3 DNA reads TGTGCCAGCAGTATGGACAGGGGGACCAATCAGCCCCAGCATTTT. Encoded protein: CASSMDRGTNQPQHF.

The CDR3 DNA reads TGTGCCAGCAGTCGCCAGGACGGCTACGAGCAGTACTTC. Encoded protein: CASSRQDGYEQYF. The chain is built from TRBV28 and TRBJ2-7; no clear D. The V gene lost 5 bases and the J gene lost 3 bases, with 11 bases spanning the gap. Per germline, CDR1 MDHEN and CDR2 SYDVKM. This CDR3 is built from 13 residues.

This clone was seen once. This chain links TRBV23-1 with TRBJ2-7; TRBD2 aligns across 8 bases. TRBV23-1 is placed among ORFs of uncertain function. The CDR3 has 13 amino acids. The trim removed 3 bases at V and 5 bases at J, leaving 3 bases unmatched. The CDR3 is CASSQTGGNEQYF. CDR3 coding DNA: TGCGCCAGCAGTCAGACGGGAGGGAACGAGCAGTACTTC.

The chain couples TRBV6-1 to TRBJ2-3, with 9 bases that match TRBD1. Germline CDR1 MNHNS, CDR2 SASEGT. V was pared by 5 bases and J by 5 bases, with 8 bases of the junction left unmatched. CDR3 length: 15 amino acids. The CDR3 DNA is TGTGCCAGCAGTTTACAGGGGGCCGCTAGAGATACGCAGTATTTT. Its translation is CASSLQGAARDTQYF.

The V call is TRBV27, the J call TRBJ2-5, with TRBD1 matching 7 bases. The CDR3 spans 15 residues. In germline, CDR1 is MNHEY, CDR2 SMNVEV (reference sequence). The J segment lost 1 base and the V segment lost 6 bases, leaving 8 bases of the junction unmatched. This CDR3 is CASRHRGLSQETQYF. The CDR3 DNA reads TGTGCCAGCAGACACAGGGGTCTGTCCCAAGAGACCCAGTACTTC.

The chain has TRBV6-6 and TRBJ2-3; 10 bases map to TRBD1. The V gene end was trimmed by 6 bases and the J gene end by 3 bases; junction bases not matched to a gene: 6. This CDR3 region has 15 residues. The germline gives CDR1 MNHNY, CDR2 SVGAGI (reference sequence). The CDR3 sequence: CASSPGQGMTDTQYF. The CDR3 region has the DNA TGTGCCAGCAGCCCGGGACAGGGGATGACAGATACGCAGTATTTT.

This chain joins TRBV5-4 and TRBJ1-6; D not resolved. The ends were cut back, 2 bases at V and 7 bases at J, with 13 bases in the middle. The CDR3 has 15 amino acids. Per germline, CDR1 SGHNT and CDR2 YYREEE (reference sequence). CDR3 sequence reads: CASSLLVSPNSPLHF. The CDR3, as DNA: TGTGCCAGCAGCTTATTGGTCAGCCCCAATTCACCCCTCCACTTT.

The chain carries TRBV5-1 and TRBJ1-1, with a possible D match to TRBD1 (6 bases). V lost 1 base to trimming and J lost 7 bases, with 14 bases between them. The CDR3 spans 14 residues. The germline gives CDR1 SGHRS, CDR2 YFSETQ. The CDR3 region has the DNA TGCGCCAGCAGCTTGTCGCAGGGGCCTAATGAAGCTTTCTTT. This sequence encodes CASSLSQGPNEAFF.

V and J are TRBV5-5 and TRBJ2-3; no clear D gene. Per germline, CDR1 SGHKS and CDR2 YYEKEE (reference sequence). The CDR3 runs to 12 residues. Trimming took off 1 base at V and 10 bases at J, with 10 bases between the two ends. The CDR3, as DNA: TGTGCCAGCAGCTTGCTACCCGAAGCGCAGTATTTT. It encodes CASSLLPEAQYF.

The chain carries TRBV2 and TRBJ1-3; D unresolved. Germline-derived CDR1 and CDR2 are SNHLY and FYNNEI. The CDR3 has 14 residues. Trimming took 3 bases from V and 0 from J, leaving 6 bases between them. CDR3 bases: TGTGCCAGCAGTGATGACAACTCTGGAAACACCATATATTTT. This gives the protein CASSDDNSGNTIYF.

The rearrangement uses TRBV30 and TRBJ2-1; 7 bases line up with TRBD2. The CDR3 covers 13 residues. V lost 8 bases and J lost 7; bases outside the gene matches: 11. Germline V gene data show CDR1 as GTSNPN and CDR2 as SVGIG (reference sequence). CDR3 sequence: CARSRGLENEQFF. The DNA for the CDR3 is TGTGCCCGTTCAAGAGGACTAGAGAATGAGCAGTTCTTC.

This rearrangement joins TRBV6-6 to TRBJ1-5; D is ambiguous. There are 15 residues in the CDR3. Trimming took 0 bases from V and 4 from J, leaving 10 bases between them. The V gene's germline CDR1 is MNHNY and CDR2 SVGAGI (reference sequence). CDR3 amino acids: CASSYSIYGNQPQHF. The DNA for the CDR3 is TGTGCCAGCAGTTACTCGATCTACGGGAATCAGCCCCAGCATTTT.

The rearrangement uses TRBV7-9 and TRBJ2-3; D is unclear. Trimming took 3 bases from V and 0 from J, leaving 10 bases between them. Germline CDR1 is SEHNR and CDR2 is FQNEAQ (reference sequence). The CDR3 contains 15 residues. CDR3 protein: CASSFHKPSTDTQYF. The CDR3, as DNA: TGTGCCAGCAGCTTCCATAAGCCAAGCACAGATACGCAGTATTTT.